These 5 T cell receptor beta chains were all obtained from the same sample, sequenced in a study of shared clonotypes between healthy human individuals. The repertoire was sequenced with immunoSEQ multiplex PCR; TCRdb's copy has only in-frame clones and lacks some. The sample includes some 1,900,000 clones, less than 95% of them seen just once. Naivety among CD8 cells was defined by CD45RO negativity and positive CCR7 selection, thereby excluding terminally differentiated effector memory CD45RA+ cells. What was sequenced was naive CD8+ T cells sorted from blood. These receptors came from a man aged 18 to 29 in good health.

The chain recombines TRBV29-1 with TRBJ1-2, with 11 bases lining up with TRBD1. The CDR3 covers 15 residues. Germline V gene sequence: CDR1 SQVTM, CDR2 ANQGSEA. V was clipped by 0 bases and J by 4 bases; unmatched bases: 4. The CDR3 sequence is CSVEDGQGAFYGYTF. The DNA of the CDR3 is TGCAGCGTTGAAGACGGACAGGGGGCCTTCTATGGCTACACCTTC.

V and J are TRBV5-1 and TRBJ2-2; maybe TRBD1 (6 bases). The CDR3 loop spans 18 amino acids. V was trimmed by 2 bases and J by 3 bases, leaving 20 bases between them. Germline values: CDR1 SGHRS, CDR2 YFSETQ. In DNA form, the CDR3 reads TGCGCCAGCAGCTTCGCCGTACAGGGTTTGGGTTACACCGGGGAGCTGTTTTTT. Amino acids: CASSFAVQGLGYTGELFF.

The CDR3 nucleotides are TGTGCCAGCATAGGGGGACAGAGCTCTGGAAACACCATATATTTT. Its protein product is CASIGGQSSGNTIYF. The chain employs TRBV5-5 and TRBJ1-3, with TRBD1 matching 7 bases. Trimming at V came to 6 bases and at J to 0 bases, leaving 6 bases not matched to a gene. The CDR3 totals 15 residues. Germline V gene data show CDR1 as SGHKS and CDR2 as YYEKEE (reference sequence).

J is TRBJ2-5 and V is TRBV7-3; 7 positions match TRBD2. The CDR3 sequence is 17 residues long. With 1 base clipped from V and 0 bases from J, the junction kept 8 bases outside the gene matches. From germline, CDR1 is SGHTA and CDR2 FQGTGA. CDR3 sequence: CASSLISGGHDQETQYF. The CDR3 DNA follows: TGTGCCAGCAGCTTAATTTCGGGGGGTCACGACCAAGAGACCCAGTACTTC.

This sequence joins TRBV5-4 and TRBJ2-7; either TRBD1 or TRBD2 may supply D (7 bases each). The CDR3 has 14 residues. Trimming stripped 2 bases from V and 6 bases from J, with 15 bases between. Germline V CDR1 and CDR2: SGHNT, YYREEE (reference sequence). Written as DNA, the CDR3 is TGTGCCAGCAGCTTCCGACAGGGCGGGGGCGAGCAGTACTTC. This encodes CASSFRQGGGEQYF.